The text below deals with one TCR beta chain. Its recognized antigen is unknown. Base qualities are not provided; no much larger clone lies one nucleotide away. This sample is drawn from a study of blood T cell repertoires in COVID-19 (dated by TCRdb to the early 2020s). Context from the whole study: The collaborator samples originated in the United States, Italy and Spain and spanned the acute and convalescent phases of COVID-19. The material from the prospective study consisted of cDNA or gDNA derived from T cells, B-cell-depleted T cells, or PBMCs. The dataset comprised deeply sampled blood TCRbeta repertoires from subjects exposed to, actively infected with, or recovered from COVID-19. The repertoires were made available in a free public database intended to serve as a resource for research on the immune response to SARS-CoV-2. Samples were obtained from the ongoing ImmuneRACE study (first 160 participants) and from about 1,300 subjects provided by 6 global collaborators. Sample metadata almost always included a de-identified subject ID, COVID-19 status, age in years and sex. Where available, HLA class I and class II types were obtained from metadata supplied by the sample provider rather than from assay-based typing.

The immunoSEQ Assay, a bias-controlled multiplex PCR, was used to amplify TCRbeta CDR3 regions from genomic DNA. On the authors' methods: The number of nucleated cells in each sample was estimated from the amplification of reference gene primers within the assay. To quantify the absolute abundance of each unique TCRbeta CDR3 rearrangement, sequence reads were collapsed and filtered. Productive Simpson clonality was computed per sample as the square root of Simpson's diversity index over productive rearrangements. TCRdb took over this immuneACCESS table, retaining in-frame rearrangements with V and J assigned. Such tables are incomplete; in checked studies, under half of the missing clones stem from an unresolved V gene, and the remainder is unexplained. D and trimming come from the DNA, and the V and J calls and clone size come from that table. In all, the sample holds roughly 300,000 clones, and around 90% of those were seen once. Together, the top ten hold approximately 7.5% of the sample.

Overall results and qualifications from the work: How much clinical and demographic metadata was included differed by source and by participant, and the metadata was provided uncurated.

In Seattle, one collaborating source enrolled patients while the infection was active and tracked those patients longitudinally over the course of disease. Collaborating institutions collected whole blood in K2EDTA tubes following their own protocols. Collaborator samples were shipped for TCRbeta analysis as frozen whole blood, isolated PBMCs, or DNA extracted from either sample type. Inclusive of the bounding cysteine and phenylalanine, the CDR3 is 14 residues long. The read is trimmed to its CDR3 DNA, 42 bases read in frame from base 1. Looking up the germline V gene yields CDR1 SGHAT and CDR2 FQNNGV. A distance of 10 bases separates the germline ends of V and J, which lose 1 base and 4 bases respectively.

The origin of this receptor is a young woman with COVID-19, enrolled during active disease. The chain links TRBV11-2 with TRBJ1-1, with the D gene call left open. Sample: peripheral blood. CDR3 reads: CASSLGVGATEAFF. The DNA sequence follows: TGTGCCAGCAGCTTAGGAGTGGGAGCCACTGAAGCTTTCTTT.